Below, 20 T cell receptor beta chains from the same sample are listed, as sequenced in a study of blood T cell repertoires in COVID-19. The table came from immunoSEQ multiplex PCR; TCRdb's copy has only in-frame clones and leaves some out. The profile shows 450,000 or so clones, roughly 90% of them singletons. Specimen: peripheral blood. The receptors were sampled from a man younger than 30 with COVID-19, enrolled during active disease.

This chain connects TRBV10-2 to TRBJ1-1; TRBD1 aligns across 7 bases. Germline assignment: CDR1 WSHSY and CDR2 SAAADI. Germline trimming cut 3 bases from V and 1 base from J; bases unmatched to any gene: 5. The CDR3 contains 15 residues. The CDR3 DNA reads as TGCGCCAGCAGTGAAAAGAACAGGGGGAACACTGAAGCTTTCTTT. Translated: CASSEKNRGNTEAFF.

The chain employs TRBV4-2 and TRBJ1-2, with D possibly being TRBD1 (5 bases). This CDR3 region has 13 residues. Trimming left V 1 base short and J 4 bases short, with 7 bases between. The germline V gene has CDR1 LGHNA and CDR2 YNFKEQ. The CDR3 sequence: CASSQADSYGYTF. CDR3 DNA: TGTGCCAGCAGCCAAGCAGACAGCTATGGCTACACCTTC.

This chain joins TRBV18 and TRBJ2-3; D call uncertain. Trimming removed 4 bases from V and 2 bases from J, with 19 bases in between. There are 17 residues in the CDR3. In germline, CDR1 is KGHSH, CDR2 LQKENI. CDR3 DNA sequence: TGTGCCAGCTCACGGGCGCCAAAAACCCGGAACACAGATACGCAGTATTTT. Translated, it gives CASSRAPKTRNTDTQYF.

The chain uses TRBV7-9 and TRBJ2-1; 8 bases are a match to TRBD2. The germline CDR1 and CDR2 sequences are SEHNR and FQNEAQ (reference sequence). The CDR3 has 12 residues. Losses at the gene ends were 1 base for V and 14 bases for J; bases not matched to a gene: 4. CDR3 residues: CASSLDSGKEFF. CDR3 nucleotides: TGTGCCAGCAGCTTAGATAGCGGGAAGGAGTTCTTC.

The CDR3 DNA sequence: TGTGCCAGCAGCTCCTGGGGACAAACGCAAGAGACCCAGTACTTC. The encoded protein is CASSSWGQTQETQYF. The rearrangement links TRBV11-3 to TRBJ2-5, with a tentative D call TRBD1 (6 bases). Germline V lookup: CDR1 SGHNT, CDR2 YENEEA. The CDR3 covers 15 residues. V was pared by 4 bases and J by 2 bases, with 14 bases between. The whole variable domain, filled in from reference TRBV11-3 and TRBJ2-5, reads EAGVVQSPRYKIIEKKQPVAFWCNPISGHNTLYWYLQNLGQGPELLIRYENEEAVDDSQLPKDRFSAERLKGVDSTLKIQPAELGDSAVYLCASSSWGQTQETQYFGPGTRLLVL.

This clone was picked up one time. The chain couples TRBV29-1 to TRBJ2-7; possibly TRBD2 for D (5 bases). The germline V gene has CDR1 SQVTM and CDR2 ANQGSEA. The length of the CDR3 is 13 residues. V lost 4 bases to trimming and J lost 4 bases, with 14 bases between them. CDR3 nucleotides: TGCAGCGTTGTGACCCGGGGTCGGTACGAGCAGTACTTC. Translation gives CSVVTRGRYEQYF.

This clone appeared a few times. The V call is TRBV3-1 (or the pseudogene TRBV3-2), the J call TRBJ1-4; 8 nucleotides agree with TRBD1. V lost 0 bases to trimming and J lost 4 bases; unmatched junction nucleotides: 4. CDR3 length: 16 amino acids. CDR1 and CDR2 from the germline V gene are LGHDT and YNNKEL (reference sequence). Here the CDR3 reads CASSQDRTGINEKLFF. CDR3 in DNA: TGTGCCAGCAGCCAAGATAGGACAGGGATTAATGAAAAACTGTTTTTT.

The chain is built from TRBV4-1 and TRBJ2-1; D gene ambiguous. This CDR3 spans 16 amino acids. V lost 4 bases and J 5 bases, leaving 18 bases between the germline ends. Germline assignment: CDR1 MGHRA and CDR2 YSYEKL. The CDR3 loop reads CASSRRFTELNNEQFF. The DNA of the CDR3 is TGCGCCAGCAGCCGCCGGTTCACAGAGCTCAACAATGAGCAGTTCTTC.

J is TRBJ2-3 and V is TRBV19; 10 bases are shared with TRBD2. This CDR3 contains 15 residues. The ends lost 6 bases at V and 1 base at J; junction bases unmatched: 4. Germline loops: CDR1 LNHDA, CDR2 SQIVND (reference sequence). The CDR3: CASSLAGARTDTQYF. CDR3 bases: TGTGCCAGTAGCCTAGCGGGAGCCCGCACAGATACGCAGTATTTT.

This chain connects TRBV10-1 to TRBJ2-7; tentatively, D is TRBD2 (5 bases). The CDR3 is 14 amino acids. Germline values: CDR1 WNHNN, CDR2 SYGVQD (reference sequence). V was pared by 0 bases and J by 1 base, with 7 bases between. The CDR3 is CASSESTGSYEQYF. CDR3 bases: TGCGCCAGCAGTGAGTCGACGGGATCCTACGAGCAGTACTTC.

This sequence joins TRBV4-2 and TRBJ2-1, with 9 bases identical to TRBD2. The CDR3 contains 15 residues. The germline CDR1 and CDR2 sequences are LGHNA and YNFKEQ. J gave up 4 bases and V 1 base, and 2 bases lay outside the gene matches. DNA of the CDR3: TGTGCCAGCAGCCAAGGACTAGCGGTATACAATGAGCAGTTCTTC. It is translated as CASSQGLAVYNEQFF.

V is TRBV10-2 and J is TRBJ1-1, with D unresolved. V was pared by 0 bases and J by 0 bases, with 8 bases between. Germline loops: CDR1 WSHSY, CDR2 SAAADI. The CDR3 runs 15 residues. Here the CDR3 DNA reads TGCGCCAGCAGTGAGTCGTGGCGGTTGAACACTGAAGCTTTCTTT. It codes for CASSESWRLNTEAFF.

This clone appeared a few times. The CDR3 loop is CASSPGQGGSPLHF. As DNA, the CDR3 is TGTGCCAGCAGCCCCGGACAGGGTGGGTCACCCCTCCACTTT. The chain joins TRBV14 to TRBJ1-6; 8 nucleotides line up with TRBD1. Germline lookup yields CDR1 SGHDN and CDR2 FVKESK. V dropped 4 bases and J dropped 10; count of bases not matched to a gene: 6. The CDR3 has 14 amino acids.

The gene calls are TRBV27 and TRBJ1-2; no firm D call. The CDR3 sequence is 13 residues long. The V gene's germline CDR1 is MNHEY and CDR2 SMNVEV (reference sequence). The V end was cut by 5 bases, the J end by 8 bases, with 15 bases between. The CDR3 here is CASSPLGGYGYTF. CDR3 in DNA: TGTGCCAGCAGTCCCCTAGGAGGGTACGGCTACACCTTC.

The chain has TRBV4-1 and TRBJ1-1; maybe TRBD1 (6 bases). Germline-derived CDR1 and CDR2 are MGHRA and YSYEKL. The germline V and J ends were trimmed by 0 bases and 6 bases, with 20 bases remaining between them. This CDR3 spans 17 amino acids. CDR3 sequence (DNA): TGCGCCAGCAGCCAAGAATTTACCGGACACAGGGCCGCTGAAGCTTTCTTT. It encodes CASSQEFTGHRAAEAFF.

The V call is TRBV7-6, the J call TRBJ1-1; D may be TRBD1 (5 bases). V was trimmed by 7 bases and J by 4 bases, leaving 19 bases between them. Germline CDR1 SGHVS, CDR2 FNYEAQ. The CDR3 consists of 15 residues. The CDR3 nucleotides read TGTGCCAGCAACCTCAGGGCGGTGGGAAGCACTGAAGCTTTCTTT. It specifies CASNLRAVGSTEAFF.

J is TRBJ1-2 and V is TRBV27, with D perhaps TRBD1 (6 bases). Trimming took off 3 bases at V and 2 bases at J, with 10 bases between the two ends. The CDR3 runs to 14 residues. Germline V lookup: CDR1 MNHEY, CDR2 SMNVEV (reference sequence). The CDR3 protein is CASSLAGANYGYTF. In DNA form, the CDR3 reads TGTGCCAGCAGTTTGGCAGGGGCGAACTATGGCTACACCTTC.

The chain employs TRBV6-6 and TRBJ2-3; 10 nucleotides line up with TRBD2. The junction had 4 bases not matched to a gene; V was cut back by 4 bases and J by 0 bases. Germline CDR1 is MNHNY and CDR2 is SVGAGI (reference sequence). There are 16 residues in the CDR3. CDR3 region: CASSFGLAVSTDTQYF. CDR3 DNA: TGTGCCAGCAGTTTCGGACTAGCGGTCAGCACAGATACGCAGTATTTT.

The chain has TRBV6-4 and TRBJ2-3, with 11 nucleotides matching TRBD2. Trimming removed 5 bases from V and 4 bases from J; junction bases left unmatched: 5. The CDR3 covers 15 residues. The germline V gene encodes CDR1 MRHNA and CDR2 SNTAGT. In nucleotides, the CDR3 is TGTGCCAGCAGTCTCCTAGCGGGGGGTTCAGATACGCAGTATTTT. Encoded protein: CASSLLAGGSDTQYF.

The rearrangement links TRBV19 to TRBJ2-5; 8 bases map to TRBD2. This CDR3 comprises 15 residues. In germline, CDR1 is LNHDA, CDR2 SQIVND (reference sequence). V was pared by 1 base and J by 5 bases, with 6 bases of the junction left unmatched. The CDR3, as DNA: TGTGCCAGTAGTATAGGACCGGGAGGGTTCGAGACCCAGTACTTC. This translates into CASSIGPGGFETQYF.